Sequencing of this T cell receptor beta chain was carried out in a study of blood T cell repertoires in COVID-19. Across the whole study: Samples of COVID-19 (acute and convalescent) were obtained from the United States, Italy and Spain. T cells, B-cell-depleted T cells, or PBMCs provided the cDNA or gDNA that served as material.

The V and J ends lost 5 bases and 6 bases, in that order; junction bases with no gene match: 9. Germline assignment: CDR1 SGHNT and CDR2 YENEEA. This CDR3 has 15 amino acids. This clone has just one count. Original handling: Researchers report that nucleated cell counts were estimated from reference gene primer amplification. This table comes from immunoSEQ multiplex PCR, and its TCRdb copy is limited to in-frame clones, with some not included. The V and J calls and the clone size are those of that table, but D and trimming were determined from the DNA. This sample carries about 350,000 clones, under 95% of them seen once, and the ten largest clones take around 3.5%.

The chain employs TRBV11-3 and TRBJ2-7, with 11 positions matching TRBD1. Sequences were obtained from peripheral blood. The receptor's source is a woman younger than 30 who had recovered from COVID-19. The CDR3 nucleotides are TGTGCCAGCAGCCCGTCTCGAGGACAGGGGGCCGAGCAGTACGTC. Its protein is CASSPSRGQGAEQYV.